Each of the 10 T cell receptor beta chains below was sequenced from the same sample in a study of control samples from healthy donors and cancer patients. Clones were sequenced by immunoSEQ multiplex PCR, and TCRdb holds only the in-frame ones, with some missing. The sample lists more than 85,000 clones, approximately 90% occurring once. The specimen sequenced was blood. Source of these receptors: a human donor in good health. The donor label of this sample is uncertain.

In this sample, this clone turned up once. The J gene is TRBJ1-2, the V gene TRBV12-3 or TRBV12-4; 7 nucleotides agree with TRBD1. The CDR3 spans 13 residues. V gave up 3 bases and J gave up 8 bases; unmatched junction bases: 6. The CDR3 sequence is CASSFAQGGGYTF. Written as DNA, the CDR3 is TGTGCCAGCAGTTTCGCCCAGGGGGGCGGCTACACCTTC.

In this sample, this clone turned up once. The V and J genes are TRBV6-2 or TRBV6-3 and TRBJ2-3, with D maybe TRBD2 (7 bases). Between the trimmed V and J ends, which lost 3 bases and 4 bases, there was a span of 14 bases. CDR1 is MNHEY, CDR2 SVGEGT, per germline. CDR3 length: 15 residues. The CDR3 DNA reads TGTGCCAGCAGTTATGGGGGGGCCGGAGCAGATACGCAGTATTTT. It translates to CASSYGGAGADTQYF.

This chain uses TRBV10-3 with TRBJ1-2, with 8 bases matching TRBD1. CDR3 length: 14 amino acids. Looked up from germline, CDR1 is ENHRY and CDR2 is SYGVKD. V dropped 9 bases and J dropped 8; count of bases not matched to a gene: 14. CDR3 loop: CAMTGRDRGEGYTF. The CDR3 bases are TGTGCCATGACCGGTCGAGACAGGGGTGAGGGCTACACCTTC.

The rearrangement joins TRBV5-6 to TRBJ1-1, with D unclear. Germline loops: CDR1 SGHDT, CDR2 YYEEEE. The CDR3 extends over 14 amino acids. Trimming took 6 bases from V and 0 from J, leaving 12 bases between them. CDR3 sequence reads: CASNIGPMNTEAFF. The CDR3 DNA reads as TGTGCCAGCAACATCGGACCGATGAACACTGAAGCTTTCTTT.

This clone was counted once. This sequence joins TRBV18 and TRBJ2-3, with unresolved D. Trimming took 4 bases from V and 4 from J, leaving 6 bases between them. The CDR3 runs to 12 residues. CDR1 is KGHSH and CDR2 is LQKENI in the germline V gene. The CDR3 here is CASSQVADTQYF. The CDR3 nucleotides read TGTGCCAGCTCACAGGTCGCAGATACGCAGTATTTT.

The chain recombines TRBV6-5 with TRBJ2-7; TRBD1 is a possible D gene (5 bases). Trimming left V 7 bases short and J 3 bases short, with 16 bases between. Per the germline V gene, CDR1 is MNHEY and CDR2 is SVGAGI. The CDR3 length is 14 residues. This chain's CDR3 is CASTQAGLSYEQYV. The CDR3 nucleotides read TGTGCCAGCACCCAGGCAGGGCTAAGCTACGAGCAGTACGTC.

This chain joins TRBV4-2 and TRBJ2-3; 8 bases align to TRBD2. V lost 0 bases to trimming and J lost 1 base; unmatched junction nucleotides: 9. Germline V gene lookup returns CDR1 LGHNA and CDR2 YNFKEQ. CDR3 length: 18 amino acids. The CDR3 coding sequence is TGTGCCAGCAGCCAAGATAACAGCGGGGGATTTGGCACAGATACGCAGTATTTT. This translates into CASSQDNSGGFGTDTQYF.

This clone was seen once. The genes are TRBV5-5 and TRBJ1-2; no firm D call. Germline CDR1 is SGHKS and CDR2 is YYEKEE (reference sequence). V was clipped by 2 bases and J by 5 bases, with 19 bases between them. This CDR3 is built from 16 residues. CDR3 DNA: TGTGCCAGCAGCTTTTTCGCGGCCATCGGAGATTATGGCTACACCTTC. Encoded protein: CASSFFAAIGDYGYTF. Full variable domain (rest looked up from reference TRBV5-5 and TRBJ1-2): DAGVTQSPTHLIKTRGQQVTLRCSPISGHKSVSWYQQVLGQGPQFIFQYYEKEERGRGNFPDRFSARQFPNYSSELNVNALLLGDSALYLCASSFFAAIGDYGYTFGSGTRLTVV.

J is TRBJ1-5 and V is TRBV25-1, with D possibly matching TRBD1 (5 bases). The germline V gene has CDR1 MGHDK and CDR2 SYGVNS. This CDR3 spans 13 amino acids. V lost 3 bases and J 8 bases, leaving 11 bases between the germline ends. The CDR3 bases are TGTGCCAGCAGTGATAAGGGGAGGGAGCCCCAGCATTTT. Its translation is CASSDKGREPQHF.

The chain uses TRBV11-2 and TRBJ2-1; maybe TRBD1 (5 bases). The CDR3 runs to 14 residues. Germline CDR1 SGHAT, CDR2 FQNNGV. The ends were cut back, 1 base at V and 3 bases at J, with 7 bases in the middle. The CDR3 is CASSLAGFYNEQFF. Written as DNA, the CDR3 is TGTGCCAGCAGCTTAGCAGGGTTCTACAATGAGCAGTTCTTC.